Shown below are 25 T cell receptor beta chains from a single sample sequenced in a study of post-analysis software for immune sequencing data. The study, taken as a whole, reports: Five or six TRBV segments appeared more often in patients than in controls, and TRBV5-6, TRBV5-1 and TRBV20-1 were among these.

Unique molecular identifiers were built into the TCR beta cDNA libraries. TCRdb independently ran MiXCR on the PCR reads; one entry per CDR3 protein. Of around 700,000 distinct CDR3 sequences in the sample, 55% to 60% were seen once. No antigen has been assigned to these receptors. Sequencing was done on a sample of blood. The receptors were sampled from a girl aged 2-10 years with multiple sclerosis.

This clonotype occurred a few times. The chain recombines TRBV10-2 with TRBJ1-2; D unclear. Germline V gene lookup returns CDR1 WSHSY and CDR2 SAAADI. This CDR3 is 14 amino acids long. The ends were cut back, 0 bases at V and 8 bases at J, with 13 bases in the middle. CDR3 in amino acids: CASSESDPVVGYTF. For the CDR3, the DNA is TGCGCCAGCAGTGAGTCGGATCCAGTCGTAGGCTACACCTTC.

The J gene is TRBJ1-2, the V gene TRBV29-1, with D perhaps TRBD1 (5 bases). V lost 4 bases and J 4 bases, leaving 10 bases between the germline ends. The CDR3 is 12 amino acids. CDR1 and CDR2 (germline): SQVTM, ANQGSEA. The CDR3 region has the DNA TGCAGCGTTGGGGGGGGTCCCTATGGCTACACCTTC. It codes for CSVGGGPYGYTF.

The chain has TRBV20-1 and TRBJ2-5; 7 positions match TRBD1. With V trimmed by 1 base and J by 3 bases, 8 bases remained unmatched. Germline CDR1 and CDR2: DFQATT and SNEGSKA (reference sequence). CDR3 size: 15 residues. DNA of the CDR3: TGCAGTGCTAGAGGGGGGACAGTCGGGAAAGAGACCCAGTACTTC. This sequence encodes CSARGGTVGKETQYF.

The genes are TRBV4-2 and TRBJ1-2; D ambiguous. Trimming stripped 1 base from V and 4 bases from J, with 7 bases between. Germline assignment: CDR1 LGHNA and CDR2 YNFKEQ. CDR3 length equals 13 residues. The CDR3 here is CASSQGDFYGYTF. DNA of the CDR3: TGTGCCAGCAGCCAAGGAGATTTCTATGGCTACACCTTC.

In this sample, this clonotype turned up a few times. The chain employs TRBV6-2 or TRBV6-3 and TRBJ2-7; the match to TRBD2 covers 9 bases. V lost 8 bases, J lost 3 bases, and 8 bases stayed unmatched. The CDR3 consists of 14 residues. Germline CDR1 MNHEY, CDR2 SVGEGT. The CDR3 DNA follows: TGTGCCAGCCTGAAGACTAGCGGTAACTACGAGCAGTACTTC. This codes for CASLKTSGNYEQYF.

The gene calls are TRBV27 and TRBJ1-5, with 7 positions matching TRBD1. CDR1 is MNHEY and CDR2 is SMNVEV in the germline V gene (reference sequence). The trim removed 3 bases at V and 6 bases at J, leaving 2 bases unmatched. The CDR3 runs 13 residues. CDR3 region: CASSFRGRQPQHF. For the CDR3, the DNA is TGTGCCAGCAGTTTTAGGGGGCGTCAGCCCCAGCATTTT.

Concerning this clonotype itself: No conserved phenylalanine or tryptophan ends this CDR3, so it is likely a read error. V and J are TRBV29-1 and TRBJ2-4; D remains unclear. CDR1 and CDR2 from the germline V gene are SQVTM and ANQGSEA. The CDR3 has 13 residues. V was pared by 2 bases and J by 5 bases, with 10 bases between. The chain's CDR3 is CSVELGRENIQYV. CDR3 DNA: TGCAGCGTTGAATTGGGTAGGGAAAACATTCAGTACGTC.

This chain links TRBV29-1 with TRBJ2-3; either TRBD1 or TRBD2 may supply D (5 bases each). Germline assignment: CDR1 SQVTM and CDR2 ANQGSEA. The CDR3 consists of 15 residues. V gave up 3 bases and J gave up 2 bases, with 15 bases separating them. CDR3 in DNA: TGCAGCGTTGAGATCGGGGCGGTCCTCACAGATACGCAGTATTTT. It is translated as CSVEIGAVLTDTQYF.

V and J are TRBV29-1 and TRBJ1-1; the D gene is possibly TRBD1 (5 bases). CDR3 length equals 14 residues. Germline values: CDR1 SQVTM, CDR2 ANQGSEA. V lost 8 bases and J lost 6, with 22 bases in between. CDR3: CSPWGIGIDAEAFF. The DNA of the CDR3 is TGCAGCCCCTGGGGGATTGGTATCGATGCTGAAGCTTTCTTT.

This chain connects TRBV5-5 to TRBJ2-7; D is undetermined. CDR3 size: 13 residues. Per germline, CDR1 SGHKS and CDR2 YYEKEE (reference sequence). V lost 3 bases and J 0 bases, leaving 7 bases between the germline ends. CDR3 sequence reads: CASSYQVSYEQYF. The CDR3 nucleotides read TGTGCCAGCAGCTATCAGGTCTCCTACGAGCAGTACTTC.

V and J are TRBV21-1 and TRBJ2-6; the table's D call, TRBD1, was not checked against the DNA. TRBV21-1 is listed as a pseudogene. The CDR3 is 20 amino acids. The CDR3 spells CASSKKGWPGTPSGANVLTF. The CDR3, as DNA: TGTGCCAGCAGCAAAAAAGGGTGGCCAGGGACCCCCTCTGGGGCCAACGTCCTGACTTTC.

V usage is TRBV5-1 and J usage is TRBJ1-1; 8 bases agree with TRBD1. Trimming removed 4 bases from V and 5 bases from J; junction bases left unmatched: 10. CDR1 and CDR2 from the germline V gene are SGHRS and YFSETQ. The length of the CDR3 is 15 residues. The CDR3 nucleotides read TGCGCCAGCAGCCTATTACCAGGGGGCGGGACTGAAGCTTTCTTT. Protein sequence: CASSLLPGGGTEAFF.

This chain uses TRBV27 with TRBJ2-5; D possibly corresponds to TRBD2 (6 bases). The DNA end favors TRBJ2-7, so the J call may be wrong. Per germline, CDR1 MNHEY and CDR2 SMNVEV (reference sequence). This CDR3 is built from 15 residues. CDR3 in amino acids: CASSFNGDFFNEQYF. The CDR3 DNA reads TGTGCCAGCAGTTTCAACGGGGACTTCTTCAACGAGCAGTACTTC.

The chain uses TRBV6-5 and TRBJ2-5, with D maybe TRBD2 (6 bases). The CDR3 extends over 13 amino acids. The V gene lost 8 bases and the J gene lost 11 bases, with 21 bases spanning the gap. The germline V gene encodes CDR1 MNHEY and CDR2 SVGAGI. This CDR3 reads CASAGLIGSEQYF. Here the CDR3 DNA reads TGTGCCAGCGCTGGGTTGATCGGGAGTGAGCAGTACTTC.

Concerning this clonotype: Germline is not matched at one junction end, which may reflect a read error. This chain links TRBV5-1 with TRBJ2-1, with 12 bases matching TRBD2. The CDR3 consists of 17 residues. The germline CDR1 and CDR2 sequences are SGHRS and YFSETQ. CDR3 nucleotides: TGCGTCAGCAGCTTGGAAACTAGCGGGAGGAGCTACAATGAGCAGTTCTTC. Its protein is CVSSLETSGRSYNEQFF.

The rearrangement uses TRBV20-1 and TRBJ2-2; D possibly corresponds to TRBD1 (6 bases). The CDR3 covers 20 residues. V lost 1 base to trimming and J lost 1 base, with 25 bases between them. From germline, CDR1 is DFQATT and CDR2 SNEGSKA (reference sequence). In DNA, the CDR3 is TGCAGTGCTAGAGCGGACAGACCAATGCCCTATGACCAGAACACCGGGGAGCTGTTTTTT. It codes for CSARADRPMPYDQNTGELFF.

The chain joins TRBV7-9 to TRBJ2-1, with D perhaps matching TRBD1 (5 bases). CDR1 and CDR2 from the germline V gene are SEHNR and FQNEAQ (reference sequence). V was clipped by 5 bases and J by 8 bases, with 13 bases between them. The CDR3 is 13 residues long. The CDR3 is CASSLQGQDEQFF. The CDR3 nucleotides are TGTGCCAGCAGCCTCCAGGGTCAGGATGAGCAGTTCTTC.

Written as DNA, the CDR3 is TGTGCCAGCAGCTTAGCGGCAGGGGGCCAGAACGAGCAGTACTTC. Protein product: CASSLAAGGQNEQYF. J is TRBJ2-7 and V is TRBV7-6; 8 nucleotides align to TRBD1. Germline values: CDR1 SGHVS, CDR2 FNYEAQ. This CDR3 spans 15 amino acids. After removal of 0 bases from V and 5 bases from J, the junction contained 6 bases not matched to a gene.

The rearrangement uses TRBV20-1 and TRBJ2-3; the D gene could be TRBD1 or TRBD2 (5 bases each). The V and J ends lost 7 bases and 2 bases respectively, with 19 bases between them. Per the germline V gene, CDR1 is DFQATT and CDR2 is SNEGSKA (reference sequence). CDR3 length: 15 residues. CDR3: CSVAPGTLATDTQYF. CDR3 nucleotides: TGCAGTGTTGCTCCCGGGACCCTCGCCACAGATACGCAGTATTTT.

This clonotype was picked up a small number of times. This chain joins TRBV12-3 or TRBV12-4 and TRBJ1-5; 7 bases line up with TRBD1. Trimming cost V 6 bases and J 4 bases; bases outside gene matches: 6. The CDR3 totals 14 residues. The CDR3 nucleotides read TGTGCCAGCAGCCCTCCGGGACAGAATCAGCCCCAGCATTTT. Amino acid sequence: CASSPPGQNQPQHF.

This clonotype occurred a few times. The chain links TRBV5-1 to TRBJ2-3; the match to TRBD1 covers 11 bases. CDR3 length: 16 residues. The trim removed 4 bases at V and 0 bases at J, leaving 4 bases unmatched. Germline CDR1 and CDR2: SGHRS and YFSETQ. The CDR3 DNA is TGCGCCAGCAGCCCTGGACAGGGGGCTAGCACAGATACGCAGTATTTT. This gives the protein CASSPGQGASTDTQYF.

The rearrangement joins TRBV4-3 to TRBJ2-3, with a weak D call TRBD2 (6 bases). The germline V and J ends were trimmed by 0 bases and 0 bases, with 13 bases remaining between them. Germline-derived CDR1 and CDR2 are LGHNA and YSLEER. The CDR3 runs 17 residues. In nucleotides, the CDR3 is TGCGCCAGCAGCCAAGATTGGGCGGGGCAGAGCACAGATACGCAGTATTTT. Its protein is CASSQDWAGQSTDTQYF.

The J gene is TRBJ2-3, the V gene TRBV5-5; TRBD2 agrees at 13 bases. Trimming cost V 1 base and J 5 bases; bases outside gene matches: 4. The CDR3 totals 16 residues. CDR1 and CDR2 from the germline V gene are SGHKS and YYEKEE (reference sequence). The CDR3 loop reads CASSLWTSGSRDTQYF. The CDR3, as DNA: TGTGCCAGCAGCTTGTGGACTAGCGGGAGTAGAGATACGCAGTATTTT.

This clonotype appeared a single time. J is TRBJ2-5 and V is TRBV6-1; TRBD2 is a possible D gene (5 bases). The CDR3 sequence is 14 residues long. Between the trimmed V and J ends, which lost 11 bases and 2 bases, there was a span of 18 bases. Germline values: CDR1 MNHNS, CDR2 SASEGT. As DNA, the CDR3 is TGTGCCGCCACTAGGTGGACCACACAAGAGACCCAGTACTTC. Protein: CAATRWTTQETQYF.

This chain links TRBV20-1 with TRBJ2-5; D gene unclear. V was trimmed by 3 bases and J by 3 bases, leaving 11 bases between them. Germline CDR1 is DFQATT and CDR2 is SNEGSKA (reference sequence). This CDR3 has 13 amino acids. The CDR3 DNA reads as TGCAGTGCTAGGACCCCAAGTGAAGAGACCCAGTACTTC. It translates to CSARTPSEETQYF.